A selection of T cell receptor beta chains follows, all from one sample in a study of post-analysis software for immune sequencing data. A single record per CDR3 protein comes from TCRdb applying MiXCR to the PCR reads. The sample consists of roughly 160,000 distinct CDR3 sequences, around 36% of them appearing once. The source material was blood, sampled after autologous hematopoietic stem cell transplantation. The receptors stem from a girl aged 5 to 17 with multiple sclerosis. Both conserved end residues are part of each CDR3. D genes are given only for firm matches. Size is stated for part of the rows, as once, few or many counts, or as a class when the clone is expanded.

clone_size	v_call	j_call	d_call	cdr3_aa	cdr3_nt
many	TRBV10-3	TRBJ2-2	.	CAISAVSTGELFF	TGTGCCATCAGTGCGGTCAGCACCGGGGAGCTGTTTTTT
.	TRBV5-1	TRBJ2-5	TRBD2	CASSFWTSGGTQGTQYF	TGCGCCAGCAGCTTCTGGACTAGCGGGGGAACTCAAGGGACCCAGTACTTC
few	TRBV20-1	TRBJ2-7	.	CSAREADPYSYEQYF	TGCAGTGCTAGAGAGGCGGACCCGTACTCCTACGAGCAGTACTTC
.	TRBV5-6	TRBJ2-1	.	CASSFRPVVGNEQFF	TGTGCCAGCAGCTTTAGACCGGTTGTGGGGAATGAGCAGTTCTTC
.	TRBV9	TRBJ2-1	TRBD1	CTSSVTGGQGANEQFF	TGTACCAGCAGCGTGACCGGGGGACAGGGGGCGAATGAGCAGTTCTTC
.	TRBV6-1	TRBJ1-2	.	CASSEATATNYGYTF	TGTGCCAGCAGTGAAGCTACAGCCACTAACTATGGCTACACCTTC
few	TRBV3-1	TRBJ1-2	TRBD1	CASSQVTGGADYGYTF	TGTGCCAGCAGCCAAGTAACAGGGGGCGCCGACTATGGCTACACCTTC
.	TRBV27	TRBJ1-6	.	CASGRQADSPLHF	TGTGCCAGCGGTCGGCAGGCGGATTCACCCCTCCACTTT
.	TRBV7-9	TRBJ2-1	.	CASSSLSGSYNEQFF	TGTGCCAGCAGCTCTCTTAGCGGCTCCTACAATGAGCAGTTCTTC
few	TRBV20-1	TRBJ2-5	.	CSGKSGLWETQYF	TGCAGTGGGAAGAGTGGACTGTGGGAGACCCAGTACTTC
.	TRBV20-1	TRBJ2-1	TRBD1	CSARWTGNGYNEQFF	TGCAGTGCTAGATGGACAGGGAACGGGTACAATGAGCAGTTCTTC
.	TRBV5-4	TRBJ2-1	TRBD2	CASSLRLAGPYNEQFF	TGTGCCAGCAGCTTACGACTAGCCGGGCCCTACAATGAGCAGTTCTTC
few	TRBV25-1	TRBJ1-1	.	CASSDGGIDTEAFF	TGTGCCAGCAGTGACGGTGGAATTGACACTGAAGCTTTCTTT
.	TRBV7-2	TRBJ1-2	.	CASSLTMETLWGYTF	TGTGCCAGCAGCTTAACTATGGAGACCTTATGGGGCTACACCTTC
.	TRBV7-8	TRBJ1-1	.	CASSFKRIMNTEAFF	TGTGCCAGCAGCTTTAAGCGGATCATGAACACTGAAGCTTTCTTT
few	TRBV13	TRBJ2-5	TRBD2	CASSFRSGLAGEGETQYF	TGTGCCAGCAGCTTCCGATCGGGACTAGCGGGAGAAGGGGAGACCCAGTACTTC
.	TRBV10-3	TRBJ1-2	TRBD1	CAISDPTGANYGYTF	TGTGCCATCAGTGACCCGACAGGGGCGAACTATGGCTACACCTTC
.	TRBV19	TRBJ2-5	.	CASSLLGSTDKQYF	TGTGCCAGTAGCCTCCTTGGAAGCACTGACAAGCAGTACTTC
few	TRBV13	TRBJ2-5	TRBD2	CASSYGLVETQYF	TGTGCCAGCAGCTACGGACTAGTGGAGACCCAGTACTTC
.	TRBV24-1	TRBJ2-7	TRBD1	CATSDSGQGADEQYF	TGTGCCACCAGTGATTCGGGACAGGGGGCGGATGAGCAGTACTTC
few	TRBV12-3/TRBV12-4	TRBJ2-1	.	CASSFLKGPGDYNEQFF	TGTGCCAGCAGTTTTTTGAAAGGGCCTGGGGACTACAATGAGCAGTTCTTC
.	TRBV6-6	TRBJ2-2	TRBD1	CASTSQGVGELFF	TGTGCCAGCACCTCTCAGGGGGTTGGGGAGCTGTTTTTT
few	TRBV27	TRBJ1-2	TRBD1	CASSSAGQANYGYTF	TGTGCCAGCAGTTCCGCGGGACAGGCTAACTATGGCTACACCTTC
once	TRBV20-1	TRBJ1-2	TRBD1	CSARAPGQGYSYTF	TGCAGTGCTAGGGCCCCGGGACAGGGCTATAGCTACACCTTC
.	TRBV2	TRBJ1-2	.	CASSEPDLTLNYGYTF	TGTGCCAGCAGTGAACCGGACCTCACTCTTAACTATGGCTACACCTTC
few	TRBV7-2	TRBJ2-4	.	CASSLGGYNEQYF	TGTGCCAGCAGCTTGGGAGGCTACAATGAGCAGTACTTC
.	TRBV7-3	TRBJ1-2	TRBD1	CASSADRGDYGYTF	TGTGCCAGCAGCGCGGACAGGGGCGACTATGGCTACACCTTC
few	TRBV6-2/TRBV6-3	TRBJ2-5	TRBD2	CASIPVGTTYQETQYF	TGTGCCAGCATCCCCGTCGGGACTACGTACCAAGAGACCCAGTACTTC
.	TRBV7-9	TRBJ2-3	TRBD2	CASSSRGGGKPDTQYF	TGTGCCAGCAGCAGTCGTGGGGGAGGGAAGCCAGATACGCAGTATTTT
.	TRBV7-6	TRBJ2-5	TRBD2	CASSLGAGGYETQYF	TGTGCCAGCAGCTTAGGGGCGGGAGGTTACGAGACCCAGTACTTC
.	TRBV11-3	TRBJ2-7	TRBD2	CASSLGPLAGAEQYF	TGTGCCAGCAGCTTAGGGCCACTAGCGGGAGCCGAGCAGTACTTC
.	TRBV28	TRBJ2-1	.	CASSPRTILWNEQFF	TGTGCCAGCAGTCCCCGGACTATTCTTTGGAATGAGCAGTTCTTC
few	TRBV7-9	TRBJ2-5	TRBD1	CASSLSGQGQETQYF	TGTGCCAGCAGCTTATCGGGACAGGGGCAAGAGACCCAGTACTTC
few	TRBV27	TRBJ2-5	TRBD1	CASSTQGSETQYF	TGTGCCAGCAGTACACAGGGGAGTGAGACCCAGTACTTC
.	TRBV5-1	TRBJ2-7	.	CASSLAGTPGHEQYF	TGCGCCAGCAGCTTGGCCGGTACACCCGGACACGAGCAGTACTTC
.	TRBV7-2	TRBJ2-5	TRBD1	CASSRSRGKAETQYF	TGTGCCAGCAGTCGCAGCAGGGGGAAGGCAGAGACCCAGTACTTC
.	TRBV20-1	TRBJ2-3	TRBD1	CSPGTGGTDTQYF	TGCAGTCCCGGGACAGGGGGCACAGATACGCAGTATTTT
.	TRBV7-3	TRBJ2-1	TRBD2	CASSLTTSAFRGDEQFF	TGTGCCAGCAGCTTAACGACTAGCGCCTTCCGGGGGGATGAGCAGTTCTTC
.	TRBV15	TRBJ1-1	.	CTTNSRGPEAFF	TGTACCACCAACTCTAGGGGCCCTGAAGCTTTCTTT
.	TRBV7-2	TRBJ2-7	TRBD2	CANSRDRTSAAYEQYF	TGTGCCAACAGCCGCGACAGGACTAGCGCAGCCTACGAGCAGTACTTC
few	TRBV27	TRBJ1-5	.	CASSLRAPDVNRGPQHF	TGTGCCAGCAGTCTCCGGGCTCCGGATGTCAATAGGGGGCCCCAGCATTTT
.	TRBV9	TRBJ2-1	.	CASSVAASSSYNEQFF	TGTGCCAGCAGCGTAGCCGCTAGCAGTTCCTACAATGAGCAGTTCTTC
.	TRBV7-6	TRBJ1-1	.	CASSLASHTEAFF	TGTGCCAGCAGCTTAGCGTCCCACACTGAAGCTTTCTTT
once	TRBV7-3	TRBJ2-3	TRBD2	CASSSRTSGGTDTQYF	TGTGCCAGCAGCTCCAGGACTAGCGGGGGCACAGATACGCAGTATTTT
.	TRBV5-1	TRBJ1-1	.	CASSDQGGNTEAFF	TGCGCCAGCAGCGACCAGGGTGGTAACACTGAAGCTTTCTTT
once	TRBV7-6	TRBJ2-5	TRBD1	CASSPWTGAGETQYF	TGTGCCAGCAGCCCCTGGACAGGGGCTGGGGAGACCCAGTACTTC
once	TRBV28	TRBJ2-1	TRBD1	CASSLGQGRVYNEQFF	TGTGCCAGCAGTTTGGGACAGGGTCGGGTTTACAATGAGCAGTTCTTC
.	TRBV9	TRBJ2-5	.	CASSVAAQETQYF	TGTGCCAGCAGCGTAGCGGCTCAAGAGACCCAGTACTTC
.	TRBV28	TRBJ2-5	.	CASSSPRQGALETQYF	TGTGCCAGCAGCTCCCCCCGGCAGGGAGCATTAGAGACCCAGTACTTC
many	TRBV20-1	TRBJ2-3	TRBD2	CSARISGRPNTQYF	TGCAGTGCTAGGATCAGCGGGAGGCCTAATACGCAGTATTTT
few	TRBV6-2/TRBV6-3	TRBJ1-4	.	CASSYSGPTNEKLFF	TGTGCCAGCAGTTACTCGGGGCCGACTAATGAAAAACTGTTTTTT